This paragraph covers one TCR beta chain sequence. The antigen remains unidentified. This sample is part of a study of cytomegalovirus exposure and HLA in healthy donors. Study-level results: Equally common other TCR beta chains were less clonally expanded than HLA-associated ones, a later analysis found.

Trimming left V 5 bases short and J 0 bases short, with 11 bases between. From germline, CDR1 is SEHNR and CDR2 FQNEAQ (reference sequence). There are 15 residues in the CDR3. PCR primers comprised 60 Vbeta and 13 Jbeta primers. Repertoires were generated with immunoSEQ multiplex PCR, while TCRdb's copy carries only in-frame clones and drops some. The repertoire consists of around 130,000 clones, with roughly 9% occurring once and the leading ten covering 5% to 6.5%. The chain employs TRBV7-9 and TRBJ2-4; D remains ambiguous. The sequenced sample consisted of PBMCs. The sequence derives from a woman aged 35 to 49 in good health and CMV-seropositive. CDR3 protein: CASSRALLAKNIQYF. The CDR3 bases are TGTGCCAGCAGCCGCGCGTTACTAGCCAAAAACATTCAGTACTTC.